The following is a T cell receptor (beta chain) sequence with its context. The antigen this receptor binds is unknown. No per-base quality is available; no much larger clone lies one base away. Trimming leaves V shorter by 6 bases and J shorter by 5 bases, with the junction holding 13 bases beyond the gene matches. Reading the germline V gene gives CDR1 SGHTA and CDR2 FQGNSA. Its CDR3 holds 16 amino acids, cysteine through phenylalanine. Only the CDR3 portion is preserved as DNA: 48 bases, with reading frame beginning at the first base. This record comes from a study of T cell therapy after organ transplantation (dated by TCRdb to about 2019). General notes on the study: Therapy products were autologous CMV-specific T cells expanded in vitro for two to three weeks with a peptide pool of 30 HLA class I and II CMV epitopes. Each patient got up to 6 T cell doses, given every 2 weeks, and was then monitored for over 25 weeks after finishing therapy. Among the ten or so patients, eight were classed as clinical responders, while two were classed as nonresponders. The median number of CMV-specific T cells given to patients was 1.92 x 10^8, delivered over 2 to 6 intravenous infusions. Blood samples for the long-term post-therapy time point were collected 20 to 29 weeks after therapy was completed. An open-label phase I trial of autologous CMV-specific adoptive T cell therapy in solid-organ transplant recipients was the basis for the study, which was a follow-up TRBV repertoire analysis. Of the ten or so patients, only seven or eight had long-term post-therapy samples available. On the study overall, not on this receptor specifically: Marked pretherapy clonal expansions with minimal repertoire change after therapy were observed in nonresponders. Few detected expansions in nonresponders may reflect reduced sample coverage from poor CD8+ T cell yield. Fold change in CD8 clonality after therapy was inversely correlated with pretherapy clonality, suggesting that less biased repertoires were more receptive to remodeling. The small cohort prevented assessing confounders such as concurrent antirejection and antiviral medications. Reconstitution after therapy appeared to involve both transferred clonotypes and endogenous clonotypes that were not detected in the therapy products.

The immunoSEQ two-step, bias-controlled multiplex PCR assay was used to amplify TRB CDR3 regions from genomic DNA. An Illumina NextSeq 500 was used to sequence the CDR3 libraries. As for how the authors treated the data: The immunoSEQ Analyzer platform was used for the initial alignment and bioinformatics, which included bias normalization against synthetic CDR3 analogs. V, D and J genes were annotated according to IMGT database definitions. VDJtools version 1.1.10 and the R package tcR version 2.2.1.11 were used with default settings for further TRBV analyses. For the GLIPH analysis, version 1.0 was run with default settings. In CDR3 sequences with at least 5 reads, significant changes in clonotype frequency were tested by a 2-sided binomial test with Benjamini-Hochberg correction (alpha = 0.01). The clones in this table, taken by TCRdb from immuneACCESS, are in-frame only. Not every clone is retained; where verified, under half of the shortfall comes from an unresolved V gene, and the cause of the rest is unknown. That table supplies the V and J calls and clone size; D and trimming were determined from the DNA. This sample comprises about 17,000 clones, 85% to 90% of them detected only once. The top ten clones comprise 31% of the sample.

What this sample's time point label stands for: 20-29 weeks after completion of therapy. Patients were solid-organ transplant recipients with drug-resistant/recurrent cytomegalovirus. Nine to ten people from the trial were chosen for repertoire analysis because post-therapy peripheral blood mononuclear cells were available from them. Viable CD3+CD8+CD4- lymphocytes were isolated from PBMCs by sorting on a BD FACSAria III. The Qiagen DNeasy Kit was used to extract genomic DNA from the sorted cells. The rearranged chain carries TRBV7-2 and TRBJ2-1, and 7 junction bases match TRBD2. The receptor was isolated from a human patient who had received a solid organ transplant and had CMV disease. After a transplant, some of the T cells may come from the graft donor. This sample comprised CD8+ T cells from blood, obtained after autologous CMV-specific T cell therapy. Read as DNA, the sequence is TGTGCCAGCAGGCGGGTAACAGCGGGGATCCACAATGAGCAGTTCTTC. This encodes CASRRVTAGIHNEQFF.